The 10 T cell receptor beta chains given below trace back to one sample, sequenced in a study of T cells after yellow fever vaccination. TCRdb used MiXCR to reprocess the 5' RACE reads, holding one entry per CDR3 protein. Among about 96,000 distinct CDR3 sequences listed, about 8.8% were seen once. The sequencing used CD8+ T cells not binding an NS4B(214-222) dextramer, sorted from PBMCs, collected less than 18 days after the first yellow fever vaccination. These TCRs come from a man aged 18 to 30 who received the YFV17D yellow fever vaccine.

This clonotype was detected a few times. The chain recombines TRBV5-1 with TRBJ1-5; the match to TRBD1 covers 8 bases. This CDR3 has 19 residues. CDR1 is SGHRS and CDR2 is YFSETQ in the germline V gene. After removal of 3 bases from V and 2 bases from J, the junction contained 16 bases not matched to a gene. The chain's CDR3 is CASSSLIEGGQGRNQPQHF. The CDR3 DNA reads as TGCGCCAGCAGCTCCCTTATTGAAGGAGGACAGGGACGCAATCAGCCCCAGCATTTT.

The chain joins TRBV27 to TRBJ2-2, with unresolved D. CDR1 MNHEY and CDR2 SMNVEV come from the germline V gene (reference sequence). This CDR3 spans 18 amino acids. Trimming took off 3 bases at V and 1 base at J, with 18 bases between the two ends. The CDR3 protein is CASSLAAYHHENTGELFF. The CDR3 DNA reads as TGTGCCAGCAGTTTGGCAGCCTACCACCACGAGAACACCGGGGAGCTGTTTTTT.

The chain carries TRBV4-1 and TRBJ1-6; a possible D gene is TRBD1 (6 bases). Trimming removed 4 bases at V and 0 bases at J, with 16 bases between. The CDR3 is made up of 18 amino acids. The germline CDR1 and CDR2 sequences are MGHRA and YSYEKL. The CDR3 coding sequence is TGCGCCAGCAGCCTCGCGGGGGGCCTAACCTCCTATAATTCACCCCTCCACTTT. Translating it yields CASSLAGGLTSYNSPLHF.

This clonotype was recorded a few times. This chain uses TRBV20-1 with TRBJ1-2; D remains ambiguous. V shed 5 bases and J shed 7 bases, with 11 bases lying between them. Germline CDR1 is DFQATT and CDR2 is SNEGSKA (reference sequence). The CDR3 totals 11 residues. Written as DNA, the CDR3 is TGCAGTGCTGGGAGAGAGGGTGGCTACACCTTC. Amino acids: CSAGREGGYTF.

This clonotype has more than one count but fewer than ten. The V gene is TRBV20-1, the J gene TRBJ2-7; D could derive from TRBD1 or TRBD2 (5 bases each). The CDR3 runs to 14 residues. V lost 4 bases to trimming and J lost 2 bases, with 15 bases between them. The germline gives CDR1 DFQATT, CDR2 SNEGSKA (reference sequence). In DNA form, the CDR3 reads TGCAGTGCTACGGGATCTGACAGCACCTACGAGCAGTACTTC. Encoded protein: CSATGSDSTYEQYF.

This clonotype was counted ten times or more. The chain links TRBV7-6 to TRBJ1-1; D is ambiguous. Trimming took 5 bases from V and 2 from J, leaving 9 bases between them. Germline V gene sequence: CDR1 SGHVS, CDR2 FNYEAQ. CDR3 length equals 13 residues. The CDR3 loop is CASSHGDNTEAFF. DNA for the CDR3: TGTGCCAGCAGCCACGGGGATAACACTGAAGCTTTCTTT.

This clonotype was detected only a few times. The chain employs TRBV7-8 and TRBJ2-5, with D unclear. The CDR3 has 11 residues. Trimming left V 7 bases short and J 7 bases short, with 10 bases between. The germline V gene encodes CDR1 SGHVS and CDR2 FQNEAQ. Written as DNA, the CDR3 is TGTGCCAGCACCAAATCGGGGACCCAGTACTTC. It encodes CASTKSGTQYF.

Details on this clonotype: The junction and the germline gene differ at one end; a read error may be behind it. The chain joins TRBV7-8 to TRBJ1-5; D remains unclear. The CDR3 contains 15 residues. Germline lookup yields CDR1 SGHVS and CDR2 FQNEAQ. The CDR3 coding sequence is TGTGCCAGCAGCTCGAGGGCGGGGAGCAAACAGCCCCAGCATTTT. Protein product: CASSSRAGSKQPQHF.

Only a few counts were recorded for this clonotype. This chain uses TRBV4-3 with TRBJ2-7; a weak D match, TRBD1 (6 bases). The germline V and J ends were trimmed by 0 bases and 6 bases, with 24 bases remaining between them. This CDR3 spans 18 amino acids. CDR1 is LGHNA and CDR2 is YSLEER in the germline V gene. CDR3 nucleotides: TGCGCCAGCAGCCAAGAACCCTCAGCAGGGGCGTCGAGCCCCGAGCAGTACTTC. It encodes CASSQEPSAGASSPEQYF.

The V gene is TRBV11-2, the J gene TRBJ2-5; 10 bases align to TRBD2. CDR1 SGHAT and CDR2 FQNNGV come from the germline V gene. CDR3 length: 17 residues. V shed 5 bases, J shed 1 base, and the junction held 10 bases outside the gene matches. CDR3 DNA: TGTGCCAGCAGCGCCCACCGGAGCGGGGGGGTCCAAGAGACCCAGTACTTC. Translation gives CASSAHRSGGVQETQYF.